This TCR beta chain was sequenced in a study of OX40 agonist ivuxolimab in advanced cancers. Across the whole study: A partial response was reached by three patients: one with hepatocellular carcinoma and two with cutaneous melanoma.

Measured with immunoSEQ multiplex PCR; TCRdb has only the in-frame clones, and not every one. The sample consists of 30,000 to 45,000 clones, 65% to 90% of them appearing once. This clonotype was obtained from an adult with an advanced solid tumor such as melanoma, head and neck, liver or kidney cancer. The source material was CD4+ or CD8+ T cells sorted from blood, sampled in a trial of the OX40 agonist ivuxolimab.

This chain's CDR3 is CASSQGTGHSGANVLTF. In nucleotides, the CDR3 is TGCGCCAGCAGCCAAGGGACAGGGCACTCTGGGGCCAACGTCCTGACTTTC. The genes are TRBV4-1 and TRBJ2-6, with TRBD1 matching 8 bases. The junction had 2 bases not matched to a gene; V was cut back by 1 base and J by 0 bases. The CDR3 is 17 residues long. Germline CDR1 and CDR2: MGHRA and YSYEKL.